This is a list of T cell receptor beta chains from one sample in a study of prognosis after radiotherapy for stage I lung cancer. TCRdb fed the multiplex PCR reads into MiXCR, producing one record per CDR3 protein. The sample includes about 22,000 distinct CDR3 sequences, roughly 45% seen only once; the top ten take 25% to 35%. The sequences come from PBMCs, collected before or after stereotactic body radiation therapy (not recorded which). These receptor sequences come from a donor over 45 with non-small cell lung cancer. Both conserved end residues are part of each CDR3. Fields, in order: clone size, V gene, J gene, D gene, CDR3 protein, CDR3 DNA. A D gene is named only where the DNA matches it firmly. Only some rows state a clone size, as once, few, many or a class for expanded clones.

many	TRBV7-2	TRBJ2-3	.	CASSLMGQGTDTQYF	TGTGCCAGCAGCTTAATGGGTCAGGGGACAGATACGCAGTATTTT
few	TRBV7-9	TRBJ1-2	.	CASSLETRFNYGYTF	TGTGCCAGCAGCTTAGAGACAAGATTCAACTATGGCTACACCTTC
medium-sized	TRBV6-1	TRBJ2-7	TRBD2	CASSRPPSGGSYEQYF	TGTGCCAGCAGTCGCCCTCCCAGCGGGGGAAGCTACGAGCAGTACTTC
.	TRBV5-1	TRBJ2-3	.	CASILGIAPDTQYF	TGCGCCAGCATCTTGGGTATAGCCCCAGATACGCAGTATTTT
many	TRBV29-1	TRBJ1-1	.	CSVEMWSGNTEAFF	TGCAGCGTTGAGATGTGGTCAGGGAACACTGAAGCTTTCTTT
many	TRBV5-1	TRBJ2-5	TRBD2	CASSGEAVAGQETQYF	TGCGCCAGCAGCGGGGAAGCGGTAGCGGGACAAGAGACCCAGTACTTC
many	TRBV30	TRBJ1-2	TRBD1	CALDRAQGGYTF	TGTGCCTTGGACAGGGCCCAAGGGGGCTACACCTTC
.	TRBV2	TRBJ2-2	.	CASRGGMATGELFF	TGTGCCAGCAGGGGCGGTATGGCCACCGGGGAGCTGTTTTTT
.	TRBV7-9	TRBJ2-5	TRBD2	CASSPRTSGTQETQYF	TGTGCCAGCAGCCCCAGGACTAGCGGGACTCAAGAGACCCAGTACTTC
.	TRBV18	TRBJ2-5	.	CASSSLPQETQYF	TGTGCCAGCTCATCCCTACCCCAAGAGACCCAGTACTTC
.	TRBV27	TRBJ2-5	.	CASSLFARGETQYF	TGTGCCAGCAGTTTGTTTGCCAGGGGTGAGACCCAGTACTTC
.	TRBV6-1	TRBJ2-7	TRBD2	CASRPGLAGVYEQYF	TGTGCCAGCAGGCCGGGACTAGCGGGGGTCTACGAGCAGTACTTC
many	TRBV12-3/TRBV12-4	TRBJ2-6	.	CASSRSGANVLTF	TGTGCCAGCAGTCGATCGGGGGCCAACGTCCTGACTTTC
.	TRBV6-2/TRBV6-3	TRBJ2-7	.	CASIKGGASCEQYF	TGTGCCAGCATAAAGGGGGGTGCGTCCTGCGAGCAGTACTTC
many	TRBV5-1	TRBJ2-7	TRBD2	CASSTQLAGGGEQYF	TGCGCCAGCAGCACCCAACTAGCGGGAGGAGGAGAGCAGTACTTC
.	TRBV7-8	TRBJ2-3	.	CASSFPGTESPTDTQYF	TGTGCCAGCAGCTTTCCCGGGACGGAGTCACCCACAGATACGCAGTATTTT
many	TRBV19	TRBJ2-3	.	CASSIRAGSTDTQYF	TGTGCCAGTAGCATCCGGGCAGGGAGCACAGATACGCAGTATTTT
.	TRBV20-1	TRBJ2-3	TRBD1	CSARNHRGRVDTQYF	TGCAGTGCTAGAAACCACAGGGGGCGGGTAGATACGCAGTATTTT
many	TRBV10-3	TRBJ2-1	TRBD2	CAISGSSGGIGNEQFF	TGTGCCATCAGTGGGTCTAGCGGGGGTATTGGCAATGAGCAGTTCTTC
many	TRBV6-2/TRBV6-3	TRBJ2-7	.	CASSTEVGPPVNEQYF	TGTGCCAGCAGTACGGAGGTAGGTCCACCCGTCAACGAGCAGTACTTC
many	TRBV7-9	TRBJ1-2	.	CASSKVTEPYGYTF	TGTGCCAGCAGCAAAGTGACAGAGCCCTATGGCTACACCTTC
.	TRBV12-3/TRBV12-4	TRBJ2-1	.	CASSRGQPYNEQFF	TGTGCCAGCAGCCGGGGGCAGCCCTACAATGAGCAGTTCTTC
many	TRBV20-1	TRBJ1-5	TRBD1	CSAQTGVDQPQHF	TGCAGTGCGCAGACAGGGGTAGATCAGCCCCAGCATTTT
many	TRBV19	TRBJ1-5	.	CASRSDSFNQPQHF	TGTGCCAGTAGATCGGACAGCTTCAATCAGCCCCAGCATTTT
many	TRBV7-2	TRBJ2-5	TRBD1	CASSRDRQETQYF	TGTGCCAGCAGCCGGGACAGGCAAGAGACCCAGTACTTC
many	TRBV3-1	TRBJ2-3	.	CASSETDTQYF	TGTGCCAGCAGCGAAACAGATACGCAGTATTTT
many	TRBV5-1	TRBJ2-1	.	CASSGGGLDNEQFF	TGCGCCAGCAGCGGAGGGGGGCTGGACAATGAGCAGTTCTTC
medium-sized	TRBV27	TRBJ2-1	.	CASKDNPSSYNEQFF	TGTGCCAGCAAAGATAACCCTAGCTCCTACAATGAGCAGTTCTTC
.	TRBV7-9	TRBJ2-3	TRBD2	CASSLSLGAGTDTQYF	TGTGCCAGCAGCTTGAGTTTGGGAGCGGGGACAGATACGCAGTATTTT
many	TRBV20-1	TRBJ2-3	.	CSAPPRVGITDTQYF	TGCAGTGCCCCCCCCAGGGTGGGGATAACAGATACGCAGTATTTT
many	TRBV5-6	TRBJ1-1	.	CASSRGNTEAFF	TGTGCCAGCAGCCGTGGGAACACTGAAGCTTTCTTT
.	TRBV24-1	TRBJ2-1	.	CATSDSYLSYNEQFF	TGTGCCACCAGTGATTCCTATCTCTCCTACAATGAGCAGTTCTTC
few	TRBV24-1	TRBJ2-7	.	CATSDSDSVSYEQYF	TGTGCCACCAGTGACTCGGACAGTGTCTCCTACGAGCAGTACTTC
.	TRBV6-1	TRBJ1-2	.	CASSRSIRSNYGYTF	TGTGCCAGCAGCCGTTCGATTAGGAGTAACTATGGCTACACCTTC
many	TRBV5-1	TRBJ1-1	.	CASNTDRGTEAFF	TGCGCCAGCAACACAGATCGAGGTACTGAAGCTTTCTTT
.	TRBV12-3/TRBV12-4	TRBJ2-7	.	CASSPRQAYEHYF	TGTGCCAGCAGTCCCAGACAGGCCTACGAGCATTACTTC
many	TRBV28	TRBJ1-4	.	CASSSAEGGIEEKLFF	TGTGCCAGCAGTTCCGCCGAAGGGGGAATCGAGGAAAAACTGTTTTTT
.	TRBV6-2/TRBV6-3	TRBJ1-3	TRBD1	CASSLTGLDGNTIYF	TGTGCCAGCAGTTTGACAGGGTTGGACGGAAACACCATATATTTT
many	TRBV5-1	TRBJ1-1	TRBD1	CASSSGQGHTEAFF	TGCGCCAGCAGCTCCGGACAGGGGCACACTGAAGCTTTCTTT
many	TRBV10-3	TRBJ2-2	TRBD1	CAISELAGGLAGELFF	TGTGCCATCAGTGAGTTGGCAGGGGGCCTCGCCGGGGAGCTGTTTTTT
.	TRBV6-9	TRBJ2-2	TRBD1	CASIHPRGHTGEMFF	TGTGCCAGCATTCACCCCAGGGGGCACACAGGGGAGATGTTTTTT
many	TRBV7-2	TRBJ2-7	TRBD2	CASSLASGRGLGYEQYF	TGTGCCAGCAGCTTAGCTAGCGGGAGGGGTCTAGGCTACGAGCAGTACTTC